The TCR beta chain described here comes from a study of shared clonotypes between healthy human individuals. Overall study: Donors had three CD4 naive, three CD4 memory, two CD8 naive and one CD8 memory plate apiece.

Assay used: immunoSEQ multiplex PCR; TCRdb lists only in-frame clones, some missing. The repertoire holds 600,000 to 800,000 clones, with 72% as singletons. Germline-derived CDR1 and CDR2 are MDHEN and SYDVKM. V was trimmed by 3 bases and J by 7 bases, leaving 16 bases between them. The CDR3 spans 15 residues. The sequenced sample consisted of memory CD4+ T cells sorted from blood. Subset described: CD45RA-negative fraction. The sequence derives from a woman aged 25-40 years in good health. V is TRBV28 and J is TRBJ1-5; tentatively, D is TRBD1 (5 bases). The CDR3 loop reads CASSFPGRGKQPQHF. CDR3 nucleotide sequence: TGTGCCAGCAGTTTCCCGGGACGGGGAAAACAGCCCCAGCATTTT.